This T cell receptor beta chain was recovered during a study of T-cell reconstitution after alpha-beta-depleted transplantation in children. This clonotype was counted at least ten times. Its antigen remains unidentified. V was clipped by 2 bases and J by 10 bases, with 15 bases between them. The CDR3 contains 13 residues. Using unique molecular identifiers, the investigators prepared the TCRbeta library. TCRdb redid the calling of the PCR reads with MiXCR, one entry per CDR3 protein. Here the sample spans hundreds of thousands of distinct CDR3 sequences, around 7.5% being singletons. The study, taken as a whole, reports: Several hundred expanded graft clones reportedly supplied alpha-beta T cells about two months after transplant. Several patients had high TCRbeta diversity at day 60; it came from surviving recipient T cells and thymic progenitors. The main origin of T-cell counts and diversity one year after transplant was newly produced T cells.

Sequences were derived from PBMCs, mostly from graft donor cells, sampled 180 days after TCRalphabeta/CD19-depleted stem cell transplant. The TCR comes from a male patient younger than 18 who had a stem cell transplant for acute lymphoblastic leukemia, so the T cells may come from the graft donor. This rearrangement joins TRBV12-3 or TRBV12-4 to TRBJ2-7, with D tentatively TRBD2 (6 bases). CDR3 residues: CASSLTGGAGQYF. CDR3 in DNA: TGTGCCAGCAGTTTAACTGGCGGGGCAGGTCAGTACTTC.